Detailed here is one TCR beta chain. The target antigen is unknown. Germline lookup yields CDR1 MNHEY and CDR2 SMNVEV (reference sequence). V lost 6 bases and J lost 2; bases outside the gene matches: 3. This CDR3 spans 13 amino acids. Extracted from the samples, RNA was reverse transcribed into cDNA to serve as the sequencing template. Only in-frame clones appear in the TCRdb table, and some are missing; sequencing was by immunoSEQ multiplex PCR. This sample has roughly 200,000 clones, with approximately 53% found just once. Treatment indicated: oral pan-JAK inhibitor, 5-10 mg twice daily. In alopecia areata patients, both lesional scalp punch biopsies and peripheral blood were collected. The record originates from a study of CD8+ T cells in alopecia areata. Study as a whole: Those treated were given oral tofacitinib at 5 to 10 mg twice daily. Findings and caveats of the study: With tofacitinib ongoing, many expanded lesional clones persisted in both scalp and blood.

The sequence derives from a human donor with alopecia areata. The chain joins TRBV27 to TRBJ2-7, with TRBD1 identical over 8 bases. Specimen: CD8+ T cells sorted from blood, collected at week 24, from a patient treated with tofacitinib. The CDR3 region has the DNA TGTGCCAGCAGCTTGACAGGGGCCTACGAGCAGTACTTC. This codes for CASSLTGAYEQYF.